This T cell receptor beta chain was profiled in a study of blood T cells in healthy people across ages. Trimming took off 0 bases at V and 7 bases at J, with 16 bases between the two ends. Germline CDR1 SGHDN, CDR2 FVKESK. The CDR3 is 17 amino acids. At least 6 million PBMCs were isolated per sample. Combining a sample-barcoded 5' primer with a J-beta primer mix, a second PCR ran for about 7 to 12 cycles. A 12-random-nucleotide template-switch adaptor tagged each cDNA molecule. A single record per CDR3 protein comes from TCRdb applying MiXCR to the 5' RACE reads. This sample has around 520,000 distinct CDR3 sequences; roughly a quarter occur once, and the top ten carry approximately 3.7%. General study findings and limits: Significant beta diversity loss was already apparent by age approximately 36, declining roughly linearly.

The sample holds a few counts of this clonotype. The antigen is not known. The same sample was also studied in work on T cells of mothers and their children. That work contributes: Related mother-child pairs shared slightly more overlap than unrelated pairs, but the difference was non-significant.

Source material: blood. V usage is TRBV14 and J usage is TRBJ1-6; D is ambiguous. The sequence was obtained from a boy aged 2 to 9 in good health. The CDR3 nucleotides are TGTGCCAGCAGCCAAGATCCGATGAAAGGACTCAATTCACCCCTCCACTTT. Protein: CASSQDPMKGLNSPLHF.